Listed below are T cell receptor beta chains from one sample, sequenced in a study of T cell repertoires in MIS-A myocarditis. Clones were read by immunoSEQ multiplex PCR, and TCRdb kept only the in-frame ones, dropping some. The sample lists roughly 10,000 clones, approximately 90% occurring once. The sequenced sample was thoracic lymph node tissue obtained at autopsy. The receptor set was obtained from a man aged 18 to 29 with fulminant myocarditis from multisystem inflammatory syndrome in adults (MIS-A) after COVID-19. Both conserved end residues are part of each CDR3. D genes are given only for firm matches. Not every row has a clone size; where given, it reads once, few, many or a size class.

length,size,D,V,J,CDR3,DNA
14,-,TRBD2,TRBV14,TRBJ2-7,CASRGRGPLDEQYF,TGTGCCAGCAGGGGGAGGGGCCCCCTGGACGAGCAGTACTTC
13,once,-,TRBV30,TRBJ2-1,CAWSVRQGGRRFF,TGTGCCTGGAGTGTCCGGCAGGGAGGTCGTAGGTTCTTC
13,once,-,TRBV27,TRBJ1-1,CASRGAIPDKAFF,TGTGCCAGCAGGGGAGCTATACCAGACAAAGCTTTCTTT
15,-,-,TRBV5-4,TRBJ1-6,CASSSMTGNNSPLHF,TGTGCCAGCAGCTCCATGACAGGAAATAATTCACCCCTCCACTTT
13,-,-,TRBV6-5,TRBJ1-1,CASIDPWGTEAFF,TGTGCCAGCATAGATCCCTGGGGCACTGAAGCTTTCTTT
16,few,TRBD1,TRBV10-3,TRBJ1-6,CAISEPGQGGNSPLHF,TGTGCCATCAGTGAGCCGGGACAGGGAGGTAATTCACCCCTCCACTTT
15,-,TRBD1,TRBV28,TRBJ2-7,CARSEGGRLSYEQYF,TGTGCCAGATCCGAAGGGGGCCGTTTGTCCTACGAGCAGTACTTC
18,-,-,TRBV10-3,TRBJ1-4,CAISEYSSVVGGVGKLFF,TGTGCCATCAGTGAGTACTCGTCGGTGGTGGGCGGAGTCGGAAAACTGTTTTTT
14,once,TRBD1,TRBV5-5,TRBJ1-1,CASSSTGIRAEAFF,TGTGCCAGCAGCTCGACAGGGATTCGCGCTGAAGCTTTCTTT
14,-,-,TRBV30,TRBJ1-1,CAWSVFQGRTEAFF,TGTGCCTGGAGTGTATTTCAGGGAAGAACTGAAGCTTTCTTT
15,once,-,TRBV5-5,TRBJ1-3,CASSVRAPSGNTIYF,TGTGCCAGCAGCGTCCGGGCTCCGTCTGGAAACACCATATATTTT
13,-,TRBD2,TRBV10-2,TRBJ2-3,CAASGGAADTQYF,TGCGCCGCGAGCGGGGGGGCAGCAGATACGCAGTATTTT
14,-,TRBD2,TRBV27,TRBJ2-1,CASSSRTSDNEQFF,TGTGCCAGCAGTTCTAGGACTAGCGACAATGAGCAGTTCTTC
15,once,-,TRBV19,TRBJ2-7,CASSIRGALTYEQYF,TGTGCCAGTAGTATCCGGGGGGCCTTGACCTACGAGCAGTACTTC
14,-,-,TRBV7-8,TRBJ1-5,CASSLEAVNQPQHF,TGTGCCAGCAGCTTAGAGGCAGTCAATCAGCCCCAGCATTTT
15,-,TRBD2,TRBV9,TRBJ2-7,CASSAHAGASYEQYF,TGTGCCAGCAGCGCCCACGCGGGAGCTTCCTACGAGCAGTACTTC
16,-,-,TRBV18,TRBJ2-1,CASSNQGGAGGNEQFF,TGTGCCAGCTCAAATCAAGGGGGCGCAGGAGGGAATGAGCAGTTCTTC
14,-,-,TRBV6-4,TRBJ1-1,CASSAITLGTEAFF,TGTGCCAGCAGTGCCATCACCTTAGGCACTGAAGCTTTCTTT
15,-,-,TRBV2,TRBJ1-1,CASSERSGLGAEAFF,TGTGCCAGCAGTGAGAGGTCGGGGCTCGGCGCTGAAGCTTTCTTT
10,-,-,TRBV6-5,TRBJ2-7,CAVGGIEQYF,TGTGCCGTAGGGGGTATCGAGCAGTACTTC
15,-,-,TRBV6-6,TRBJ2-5,CASSTQLGGRETQYF,TGTGCCAGCAGTACTCAACTAGGGGGTCGAGAGACCCAGTACTTC
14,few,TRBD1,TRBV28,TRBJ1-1,CASSLWGQRTEAFF,TGTGCCAGCAGTTTGTGGGGACAGCGGACTGAAGCTTTCTTT
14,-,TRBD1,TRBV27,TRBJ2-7,CASSLRDRAEEQYF,TGTGCCAGCAGTTTAAGGGACAGGGCTGAAGAGCAGTACTTC
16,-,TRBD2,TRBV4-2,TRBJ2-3,CASSPVSGGHTNTQYF,TGTGCCAGCAGCCCTGTTAGCGGGGGCCACACTAATACGCAGTATTTT
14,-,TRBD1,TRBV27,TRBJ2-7,CASSNGQGSYEQYF,TGTGCCAGCAGCAACGGACAGGGTAGCTACGAGCAGTACTTC
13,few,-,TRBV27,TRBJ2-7,CASSPGVSYEQYF,TGTGCCAGCAGTCCCGGGGTATCGTACGAGCAGTACTTC
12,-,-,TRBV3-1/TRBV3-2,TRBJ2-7,CASSLYSYEQYF,TGTGCCAGCAGTCTTTACTCCTACGAGCAGTACTTC
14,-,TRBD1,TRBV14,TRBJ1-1,CASSRSTGTDEAFF,TGTGCCAGCAGCAGAAGCACCGGGACAGACGAAGCTTTCTTT
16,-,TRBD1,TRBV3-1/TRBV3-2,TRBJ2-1,CASSQIPQGAYNEQFF,TGTGCCAGCAGCCAAATCCCACAGGGGGCCTACAATGAGCAGTTCTTC
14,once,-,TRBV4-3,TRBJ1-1,CASSQDHVNTEAFF,TGCGCCAGCAGCCAAGATCATGTGAACACTGAAGCTTTCTTT
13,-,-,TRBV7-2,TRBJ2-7,CASSSNRIYEQYF,TGTGCCAGCAGCTCGAACCGGATCTACGAGCAGTACTTC
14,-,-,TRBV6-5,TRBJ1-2,CASIQAGNHYGYTF,TGTGCCAGCATTCAGGCCGGGAACCACTATGGCTACACCTTC
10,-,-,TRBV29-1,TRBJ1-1,CSVGDTEAFF,TGCAGCGTGGGGGACACTGAAGCTTTCTTT
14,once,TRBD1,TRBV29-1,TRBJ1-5,CSVGGTGVDQPQHF,TGCAGCGTGGGTGGGACAGGGGTGGATCAGCCCCAGCATTTT
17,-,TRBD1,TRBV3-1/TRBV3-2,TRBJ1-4,CATSQGWGSATNEKLFF,TGTGCCACCTCACAGGGGTGGGGAAGTGCAACTAATGAAAAACTGTTTTTT
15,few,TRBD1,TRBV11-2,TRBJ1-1,CASSLAKDRGPEAFF,TGTGCCAGCAGCTTGGCGAAGGACAGGGGCCCCGAAGCTTTCTTT
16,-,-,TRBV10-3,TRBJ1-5,CAISESLEETNQPQHF,TGTGCCATCAGTGAGTCGCTGGAGGAAACGAATCAGCCCCAGCATTTT
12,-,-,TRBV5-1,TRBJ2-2,CASSLSPGELFF,TGCGCCAGCAGCTTGAGTCCCGGGGAGCTGTTTTTT
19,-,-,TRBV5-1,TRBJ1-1,CASSLGEGGGFAYATEAFF,TGCGCCAGCAGCTTGGGCGAGGGGGGAGGCTTTGCATATGCCACTGAAGCTTTCTTT
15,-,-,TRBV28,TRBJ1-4,CASSPRGGASEKLFF,TGTGCCAGCAGTCCCCGGGGGGGGGCCAGTGAAAAACTGTTTTTT
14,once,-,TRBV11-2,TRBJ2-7,CASSRQASSYEQYF,TGTGCCAGCAGCAGACAGGCCTCCTCCTACGAGCAGTACTTC
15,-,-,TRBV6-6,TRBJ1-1,CASSYVSGGATEAFF,TGTGCCAGCAGTTACGTTTCGGGGGGAGCCACTGAAGCTTTCTTT
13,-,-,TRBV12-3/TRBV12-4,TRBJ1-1,CASRAQLFSEAFF,TGTGCCAGCAGGGCACAGTTGTTTTCTGAAGCTTTCTTT
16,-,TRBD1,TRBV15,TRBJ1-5,CATSRGTGGLNQPQHF,TGTGCCACCAGCAGAGGGACAGGGGGGCTCAATCAGCCCCAGCATTTT
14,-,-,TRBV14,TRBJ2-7,CASSQQGLGYEQYF,TGTGCCAGCAGTCAACAGGGTTTAGGTTACGAGCAGTACTTC
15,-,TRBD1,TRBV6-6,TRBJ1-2,CASSYSSTGGSGYTF,TGTGCCAGCAGTTACTCATCTACAGGGGGCAGTGGCTACACCTTC
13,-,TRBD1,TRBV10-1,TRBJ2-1,CASSESTGNEQFF,TGCGCCAGCAGTGAGTCGACAGGGAATGAGCAGTTCTTC
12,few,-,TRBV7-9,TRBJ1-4,CASSFPNEKLFF,TGTGCCAGCAGCTTCCCAAATGAAAAACTGTTTTTT
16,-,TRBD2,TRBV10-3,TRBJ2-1,CAISSGREGPYNEQFF,TGTGCCATCAGTTCGGGCCGGGAGGGCCCCTACAATGAGCAGTTCTTC
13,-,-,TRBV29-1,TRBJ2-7,CSVEASKGERQYF,TGCAGCGTTGAAGCTTCTAAGGGGGAAAGGCAGTACTTC
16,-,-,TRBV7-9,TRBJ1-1,CASSSPGIARNTEAFF,TGTGCCAGCAGCTCCCCCGGGATAGCAAGGAACACTGAAGCTTTCTTT